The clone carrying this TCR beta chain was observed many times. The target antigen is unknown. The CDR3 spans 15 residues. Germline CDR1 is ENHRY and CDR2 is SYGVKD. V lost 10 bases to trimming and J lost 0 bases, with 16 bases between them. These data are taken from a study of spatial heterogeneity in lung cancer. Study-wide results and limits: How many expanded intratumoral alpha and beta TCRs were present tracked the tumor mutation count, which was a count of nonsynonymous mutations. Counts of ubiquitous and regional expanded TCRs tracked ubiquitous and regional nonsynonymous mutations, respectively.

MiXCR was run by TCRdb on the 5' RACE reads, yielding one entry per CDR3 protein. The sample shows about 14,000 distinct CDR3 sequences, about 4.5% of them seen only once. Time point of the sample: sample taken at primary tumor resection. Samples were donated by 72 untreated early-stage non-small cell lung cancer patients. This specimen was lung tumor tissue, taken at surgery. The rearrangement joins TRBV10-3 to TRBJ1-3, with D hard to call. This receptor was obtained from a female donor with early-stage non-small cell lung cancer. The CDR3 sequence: CATRTIVGSGNTIYF. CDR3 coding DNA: TGTGCCACACGGACCATCGTCGGCTCTGGAAACACCATATATTTT.